A single sample gave rise to the 23 T cell receptor beta chains below, sequenced in a study of control samples from healthy donors and cancer patients. Assay: immunoSEQ multiplex PCR; the TCRdb copy retains only in-frame clones and omits some. Of 35,000 to 55,000 clones in the sample, approximately 89% are singletons; the top ten hold roughly 20%. The sample consisted of PBMCs. These receptors were collected from a woman aged 40 to 50 with head and neck cancer.

This clone was counted a few times. The chain couples TRBV7-8 to TRBJ2-7; 7 bases line up with TRBD1. Germline V gives CDR1 SGHVS, CDR2 FQNEAQ. Germline trimming cut 2 bases from V and 0 bases from J; bases unmatched to any gene: 4. CDR3 length: 15 amino acids. As DNA, the CDR3 is TGTGCCAGCAGCTTATTACGGGACAGCTCCTACGAGCAGTACTTC. Protein: CASSLLRDSSYEQYF.

This clone came up once. The gene calls are TRBV24-1 and TRBJ2-3; D gene ambiguous. The CDR3 extends over 15 amino acids. CDR1 and CDR2 (germline): KGHDR, SFDVKD. Trimming cost V 0 bases and J 4 bases, with 10 bases left between them. The CDR3 DNA reads TGTGCCACCAGTGATTTGACGGACGCGCCAGATACGCAGTATTTT. As protein: CATSDLTDAPDTQYF.

V gene TRBV5-8 combines with J gene TRBJ1-2, with unresolved D. The CDR3 covers 15 residues. V lost 0 bases, J lost 3 bases, and 12 bases lay in between. Germline CDR1 reads SGHTS; CDR2 reads YDEGEE. The CDR3 sequence is CASSLGPQSYYGYTF. For the CDR3, the DNA is TGTGCCAGCAGCTTGGGGCCCCAGAGCTACTATGGCTACACCTTC.

The chain is built from TRBV28 and TRBJ2-1, with 14 bases fitting TRBD2. V lost 5 bases and J lost 9; bases outside the gene matches: 6. The CDR3 totals 15 residues. The germline gives CDR1 MDHEN, CDR2 SYDVKM. In nucleotides, the CDR3 is TGTGCCAGCAGTGAGGGACTAGCGGGAGTCAGTGAGCAGTTCTTC. The encoded protein is CASSEGLAGVSEQFF.

This clone was seen only once. This rearrangement joins TRBV6-2 or TRBV6-3 to TRBJ2-1, with 10 bases lining up with TRBD2. Trimming cost V 0 bases and J 3 bases; bases outside gene matches: 5. Germline CDR1 and CDR2: MNHEY and SVGEGT. The CDR3 is 17 amino acids. In nucleotides, the CDR3 is TGTGCCAGCAGTTACTCGGGTCTAGCGGGAGTCTACAATGAGCAGTTCTTC. This gives the protein CASSYSGLAGVYNEQFF.

The J gene is TRBJ2-5, the V gene TRBV2; D is possibly TRBD2 (7 bases). The V end was cut by 5 bases, the J end by 4 bases, with 14 bases between. The CDR3 has 14 amino acids. CDR1 SNHLY and CDR2 FYNNEI come from the germline V gene. CDR3 sequence: CASSPTAGAETQYF. In DNA, the CDR3 is TGTGCCAGCAGTCCAACGGCGGGGGCAGAGACCCAGTACTTC.

This chain connects TRBV14 to TRBJ2-6, with a possible D match to TRBD1 (5 bases). The CDR3 extends over 16 amino acids. Per the germline V gene, CDR1 is SGHDN and CDR2 is FVKESK. Trimming removed 6 bases at V and 3 bases at J, with 15 bases between. The CDR3 here is CASSRARVSGANVLTF. CDR3 nucleotide sequence: TGTGCCAGCAGTCGGGCCAGGGTGAGTGGGGCCAACGTCCTGACTTTC.

The J gene is TRBJ2-4, the V gene TRBV6-5; D is uncertain. Germline V gives CDR1 MNHEY, CDR2 SVGAGI. The length of the CDR3 is 16 residues. Trimming cost V 0 bases and J 0 bases, with 9 bases left between them. The CDR3 DNA reads TGTGCCAGCAGTTACTCGAGTGGGCGAGCCAAAAACATTCAGTACTTC. This translates into CASSYSSGRAKNIQYF.

The chain couples TRBV7-6 to TRBJ2-7; 12 nucleotides match TRBD1. The CDR3 length is 15 residues. Trimming removed 0 bases from V and 4 bases from J; junction bases left unmatched: 1. The germline V gene encodes CDR1 SGHVS and CDR2 FNYEAQ. CDR3 residues: CASSLAGQGAYEQYF. The CDR3 DNA reads TGTGCCAGCAGCTTAGCGGGACAGGGGGCGTACGAGCAGTACTTC.

CDR3 DNA: TGTGCCTGGATTCCCGGCTCTGGGGCCAACGTCCTGACTTTC. The encoded protein is CAWIPGSGANVLTF. This chain links TRBV30 with TRBJ2-6; D unclear. Looked up from germline, CDR1 is GTSNPN and CDR2 is SVGIG (reference sequence). Trimming pared 4 bases from V and 0 bases from J, leaving 7 bases between. The CDR3 has 14 amino acids.

This chain links TRBV3-1 (or the pseudogene TRBV3-2) with TRBJ2-7, with D unresolved. CDR3 size: 13 residues. The germline V gene encodes CDR1 LGHDT and CDR2 YNNKEL (reference sequence). Trimming took off 1 base at V and 0 bases at J, with 4 bases between the two ends. DNA of the CDR3: TGTGCCAGCAGCCAAGCCCCCTCCTACGAGCAGTACTTC. Translating gives CASSQAPSYEQYF.

This rearrangement joins TRBV5-4 to TRBJ2-7; 8 nucleotides align to TRBD2. CDR3 length equals 15 residues. Germline V gene lookup returns CDR1 SGHNT and CDR2 YYREEE (reference sequence). V lost 4 bases, J lost 2 bases, and 8 bases stayed unmatched. CDR3 bases: TGTGCCAGCAGCGAGCGGGGGTCCTGGACCTACGAGCAGTACTTC. This sequence encodes CASSERGSWTYEQYF.

This chain uses TRBV7-9 with TRBJ1-1; D not resolved. V was cut by 4 bases and J by 10 bases, with 16 bases left in between. The CDR3 is 13 residues long. Germline CDR1 is SEHNR and CDR2 is FQNEAQ (reference sequence). The CDR3 protein is CASSYDRGRRAFF. The CDR3 DNA reads TGTGCCAGCAGCTACGACCGAGGGAGGAGAGCTTTCTTT.

This sequence joins TRBV6-5 and TRBJ2-1, with 9 bases matching TRBD1. Looked up from germline, CDR1 is MNHEY and CDR2 is SVGAGI. The length of the CDR3 is 14 residues. The V segment lost 7 bases and the J segment 2 bases; nucleotides outside the gene matches: 3. For the CDR3, the DNA is TGTGCCAGCAACGGACAGGGGACCTACAATGAGCAGTTCTTC. This encodes CASNGQGTYNEQFF.

This clone was seen a single time. Within the sample, other DNA sequences also encode this same CDR3. The chain employs TRBV4-1 and TRBJ2-7, with 11 bases aligning to TRBD1. The germline V gene has CDR1 MGHRA and CDR2 YSYEKL. The trim removed 2 bases at V and 4 bases at J, leaving 4 bases unmatched. The CDR3 loop spans 15 amino acids. In DNA form, the CDR3 reads TGCGCCAGCAGCCAAACAGGACAGGGGGCGTACGAGCAGTACTTC. As protein: CASSQTGQGAYEQYF.

This clone was observed a single time. V gene TRBV7-6 combines with J gene TRBJ2-3; 8 bases agree with TRBD1. Trimming cost V 0 bases and J 5 bases; bases outside gene matches: 10. This CDR3 has 17 residues. Germline V gene lookup returns CDR1 SGHVS and CDR2 FNYEAQ. The CDR3 sequence is CASSLAYTGGGEDTQYF. CDR3 coding DNA: TGTGCCAGCAGCTTAGCGTATACAGGGGGAGGAGAAGATACGCAGTATTTT.

The chain joins TRBV11-2 to TRBJ1-6; 9 positions match TRBD1. V gave up 5 bases and J gave up 9 bases; unmatched junction bases: 8. Germline V gene data show CDR1 as SGHAT and CDR2 as FQNNGV. The CDR3 length is 15 residues. In DNA, the CDR3 is TGTGCCAGCAGCCGAACGGGACAGGGATCTTCACCCCTCCACTTT. It yields the protein CASSRTGQGSSPLHF. Complete variable domain (other parts from reference TRBV11-2 and TRBJ1-6): EAGVAQSPRYKIIEKRQSVAFWCNPISGHATLYWYQQILGQGPKLLIQFQNNGVVDDSQLPKDRFSAERLKGVDSTLKIQPAKLEDSAVYLCASSRTGQGSSPLHFGNGTRLTVT.

This sequence joins TRBV4-1 and TRBJ1-5; tentatively, D is TRBD1 (6 bases). Germline V gene sequence: CDR1 MGHRA, CDR2 YSYEKL. V lost 2 bases to trimming and J lost 3 bases, with 17 bases between them. The CDR3 is 17 residues long. The CDR3 protein is CASSQRAGGWDNQPQHF. CDR3 DNA sequence: TGCGCCAGCAGCCAAAGGGCCGGGGGCTGGGACAATCAGCCCCAGCATTTT.

The genes are TRBV5-5 and TRBJ1-1, with 7 bases lining up with TRBD1. The CDR3 has 17 residues. Germline V gene lookup returns CDR1 SGHKS and CDR2 YYEKEE (reference sequence). V trimming: 0 bases; J trimming: 2 bases; junction bases outside the gene matches: 10. Here the CDR3 reads CASSLARVGQSNTEAFF. The CDR3 nucleotides are TGTGCCAGCAGCTTGGCCCGGGTGGGACAGAGCAACACTGAAGCTTTCTTT.

This chain connects TRBV5-1 to TRBJ1-2, with TRBD1 matching over 7 bases. Germline V gene lookup returns CDR1 SGHRS and CDR2 YFSETQ. V shed 0 bases and J 2 bases; nucleotides not matched to a gene: 13. The CDR3 contains 18 residues. The CDR3 nucleotides read TGCGCCAGCAGCTTGGAGGGCCTGGCGAGGGGGCAGAACTATGGCTACACCTTC. It yields the protein CASSLEGLARGQNYGYTF.

The J gene is TRBJ1-5, the V gene TRBV6-6, with D maybe TRBD1 (6 bases). V gave up 0 bases and J gave up 4 bases, with 10 bases separating them. This CDR3 is built from 15 residues. Germline CDR1 reads MNHNY; CDR2 reads SVGAGI (reference sequence). CDR3 in amino acids: CASSYSDRSNQPQHF. The CDR3 nucleotides are TGTGCCAGCAGTTACTCAGACAGGTCAAATCAGCCCCAGCATTTT.

The chain employs TRBV18 and TRBJ1-1; D is unresolved. CDR3 length: 12 amino acids. Germline assignment: CDR1 KGHSH and CDR2 LQKENI. Trimming cost V 4 bases and J 1 base, with 4 bases left between them. The CDR3 nucleotides are TGTGCCAGCTCACAAAGGAACACTGAAGCTTTCTTT. This encodes CASSQRNTEAFF. Based on the CDR3 plus reference TRBV18 and TRBJ1-1, the full variable domain is NAGVMQNPRHLVRRRGQEARLRCSPMKGHSHVYWYRQLPEEGLKFMVYLQKENIIDESGMPKERFSAEFPKEGPSILRIQQVVRGDSAAYFCASSQRNTEAFFGQGTRLTVV.

The chain uses TRBV28 and TRBJ1-1; possibly TRBD1 for D (5 bases). CDR1 MDHEN and CDR2 SYDVKM come from the germline V gene. CDR3 length: 12 amino acids. Trimming shortened V by 5 bases and J by 7 bases, and 11 bases separated the two germline ends. CDR3: CASSLRENEAFF. The CDR3 DNA reads as TGTGCCAGCAGTCTCAGGGAAAATGAAGCTTTCTTT.